This TCR beta chain was profiled in a study of T cell responses to AZD1222 COVID-19 vaccine. This CDR3 comprises 16 residues. V shed 4 bases and J shed 1 base, with 15 bases lying between them. CDR1 and CDR2 (germline): KGHDR, SFDVKD. This table comes from immunoSEQ multiplex PCR, and its TCRdb copy is limited to in-frame clones, with some not included. The sample yields around 110,000 clones, around 94% seen once. Sequenced material: peripheral blood, taken on day 0 of AZD1222 vaccination. This sequence originates from an adult in good health. The gene calls are TRBV24-1 and TRBJ1-1; D is perhaps TRBD1 (6 bases). In nucleotides, the CDR3 is TGTGCCACCAGTGAGACGCCAGGGGTTGGGAACACTGAAGCTTTCTTT. Its protein product is CATSETPGVGNTEAFF.